This T cell receptor beta chain was recovered during a study of T cell changes during pregnancy in multiple sclerosis. Trimming removed 2 bases from V and 4 bases from J; junction bases left unmatched: 9. The germline gives CDR1 SGHDN, CDR2 FVKESK. The CDR3 is 18 residues long. The repertoire was sequenced with immunoSEQ multiplex PCR; TCRdb's copy has only in-frame clones and lacks some. Among around 97,000 clones listed, roughly 92% were seen once. V usage is TRBV14 and J usage is TRBJ2-1; 12 positions match TRBD2. The material was peripheral blood, obtained after pregnancy. This receptor was taken from a female donor with multiple sclerosis, enrolled in a pregnancy study. CDR3 DNA sequence: TGTGCCAGCAGCCAACTAGCGGGAGGGGTAAGACCGTACAATGAGCAGTTCTTC. Translated: CASSQLAGGVRPYNEQFF.